The 4 T cell receptor beta chains in this list originate from one sample, sequenced in a study of human T cells and chemical hapten exposure. The time point denotes: patch test 1, 2 weeks after DPC sensitization. Treatment defined: therapeutic diphenylcyclopropenone sensitization with weekly scalp DPC. MiXCR, run by TCRdb on the RACE reads, gives a single entry per CDR3 protein. The sample carries 70,000 to 75,000 distinct CDR3 sequences, 32% recorded once. Specimen: whole blood, collected in connection with sensitization to the hapten diphenylcyclopropenone (DPC). Source of these receptors: a man aged 40-50 years with alopecia areata. Some clones in this sample may be carry-over from other donors' samples.

The V call is TRBV24-1, the J call TRBJ2-3; unclear D gene. Germline values: CDR1 KGHDR, CDR2 SFDVKD. This CDR3 region has 12 residues. The V end was cut by 0 bases, the J end by 6 bases, with 3 bases between. The chain's CDR3 is CATSDLLDTQYF. As DNA, the CDR3 is TGTGCCACCAGTGATTTGCTCGATACGCAGTATTTT.

This clonotype has only a few counts. The genes are TRBV6-5 and TRBJ1-5; D uncertain. The CDR3 consists of 14 residues. V dropped 5 bases and J dropped 6 bases, with 14 bases sitting between them. Germline loops: CDR1 MNHEY, CDR2 SVGAGI. The CDR3 loop is CASSQRRVGQPQHF. Written as DNA, the CDR3 is TGTGCCAGCAGTCAAAGGAGAGTAGGTCAGCCCCAGCATTTT.

The J gene is TRBJ1-1, the V gene TRBV5-1; tentatively, D is TRBD1 (5 bases). The CDR3 extends over 12 amino acids. V lost 1 base and J 5 bases, leaving 6 bases between the germline ends. The germline CDR1 and CDR2 sequences are SGHRS and YFSETQ. DNA for the CDR3: TGCGCCAGCAGCTTGAGGGGTACTGAAGCTTTCTTT. This sequence encodes CASSLRGTEAFF.

In this sample, this clonotype turned up a few times. The chain employs TRBV28 and TRBJ2-7; maybe TRBD2 (6 bases). CDR1 MDHEN and CDR2 SYDVKM come from the germline V gene. CDR3 size: 15 residues. Trimming shortened V by 3 bases and J by 2 bases, and 14 bases separated the two germline ends. The CDR3 DNA sequence: TGTGCCAGCAGTTTGAGTCAGCGGAGGGCCTACGAGCAGTACTTC. Amino acids: CASSLSQRRAYEQYF.